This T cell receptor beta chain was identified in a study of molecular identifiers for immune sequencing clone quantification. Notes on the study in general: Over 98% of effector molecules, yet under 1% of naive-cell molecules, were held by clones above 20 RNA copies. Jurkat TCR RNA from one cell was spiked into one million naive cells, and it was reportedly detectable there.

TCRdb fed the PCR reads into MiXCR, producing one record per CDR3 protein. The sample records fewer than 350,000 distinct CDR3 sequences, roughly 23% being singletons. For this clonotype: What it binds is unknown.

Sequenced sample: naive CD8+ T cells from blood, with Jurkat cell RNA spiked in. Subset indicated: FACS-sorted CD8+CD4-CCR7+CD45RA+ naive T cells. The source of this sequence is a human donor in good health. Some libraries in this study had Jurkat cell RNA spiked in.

The CDR3 protein is CASSPSSGGRRTEAFF. The CDR3 coding sequence is TGTGCCAGTAGTCCATCGTCCGGGGGGCGCAGAACTGAAGCTTTCTTT. The chain uses TRBV19 and TRBJ1-1; tentative D call: TRBD1 (6 bases). Trimming took 5 bases from V and 5 from J, leaving 21 bases between them. The CDR3 loop spans 16 amino acids. Germline-derived CDR1 and CDR2 are LNHDA and SQIVND (reference sequence).